A single TCR beta chain is shown here with its context. The antigen it recognizes is unknown. Nothing much larger sits one base from this clone, and base qualities are not available. This sample is part of a study of cytomegalovirus exposure and HLA in healthy donors (dated by TCRdb to the late 2010s). Regarding the complete study: An earlier analysis of under 600 of the donors reported more than 250 Gb of sequence data and 117 million unique TCR beta sequences from roughly 180 million T cells. Donor age, sex, ethnicity and CMV serostatus were compiled together with the repertoire data. Every repertoire in the discovery cohort had been generated on one and the same sequencing platform. The study aimed to test whether signatures of past pathogen exposure could be identified by cataloging public T cell receptors. Across some 400 genotyped donors of the cohort, an average of roughly 230,000 unique TCR beta nucleotide sequences per donor were sequenced, and roughly 20% of those sequences were non-productive. The study combined high-throughput TCR immunosequencing, statistical association of individual TCRs with disease status, and machine learning to predict cytomegalovirus infection status. Besides the first cohort of approximately 710 subjects, a separate validation cohort made up of 120 different subjects was used. Rather than using new phenotypic data, the later analysis identified candidate immune exposures from TCR beta sequences and from how often those sequences occurred across donors. In a later genetic analysis, genome-wide SNP genotypes for about three fifths of the roughly 670 donors were used, and that subset was treated as a discovery cohort. An early release covering roughly 640 HLA-typed donors comprised approximately 290 gigabases of sequencing data and 65 million to 100 million unique TCR sequences. The study profiled the T cell repertoires of 500 to 800 subjects by immunosequencing and related them to cytomegalovirus serostatus. An earlier analysis of a few hundred of the donors applied high-throughput TCR beta sequencing to assess whether each TCR beta V gene segment acted as functional or pseudogenic. HLA typing covered class I and class II loci at four-digit resolution. Typing coverage varied by locus: roughly 629-640 donors for A, B, C, DRB1 and DQB1; approximately 520 for DQA1; 600 to 610 for DPA1; fewer than 480 for DPB1. Of the 350 to 400 genotyped donors, 65% to 90% fell in the genetic ancestry cluster associated with self-reported Caucasian donors. Because of strong linkage in the cohort, roughly five DR-DQ haplotypes were treated as single units for association and clustering. A later analysis re-examined previously published TCR beta repertoires from 500 to 700 donors and added high-resolution HLA genotyping to investigate patterns of TCR occurrence. Here is what the overall study found, with its caveats: Because counts were too low, about 18 rarely observed V segments, including chromosome 9 orphons, were excluded from the earlier analysis of around 640 of the donors. In an earlier analysis of 500 to 650 of the donors, most TCR beta V segments appeared in productive rearrangements about 87% or about 30% of the time, broadly matching IMGT annotations. According to the authors, the approach could potentially be generalized to other disease states and immunological phenotypes. In a later analysis, several top co-occurrence clusters were reported to appear linked to parvovirus B19, influenza, CMV and Epstein-Barr virus. Most TCR sequences were observed very rarely across donors, whereas some public TCRs were present in many individuals. A cluster of highly shared sequence variants was judged likely to represent a technical artifact of the sequencing pipeline. Some IMGT-functional V segments, including TRBV6-2 and TRBV6-3, could not be told apart with the 87-base-pair reads, so those segments were excluded. The study listed 164 TCR beta chains as associated with cytomegalovirus. Strong co-occurrence of HLA alleles, especially DR and DQ, made assigning TCR associations to individual alleles difficult. A later genetic analysis associated a missense DCLRE1C variant with V-gene and J-gene trimming of TCR beta chains, and an independent cohort replicated the association. CMV serostatus was the only immune exposure information available for the cohort. In a later genetic analysis, fewer N-insertions in productive TCRs were reported among donors in an Asian-associated ancestry cluster than the roughly 700-donor mean. Correlated functional status among segregating V segments might be attributable to linkage disequilibrium, but an unknown experimental factor could not be ruled out. Specific HLA alleles were associated with over 15,000 TCR beta sequences at a false discovery rate of 0.05 in a later analysis. Because HLA typing was missing for some donors at each locus, association tests included only the typed subset. Only TCR beta chains were sequenced in this cohort, and the absence of alpha or paired-chain data limited detectable features. The classifier was reported to diagnose cytomegalovirus status with high specificity and sensitivity in both the original cohort and the validation cohort. In a later analysis, the rate of TCR association differed among HLA loci, with DRB1 alleles having the most associated TCRs and HLA-C alleles having the fewest. A further reported finding was that TCR beta sequences accurately predicted the HLA-A and HLA-B alleles for most subjects in the first cohort. A later analysis found that most CMV-associated TCR beta chains appeared HLA-restricted, with HLA associations seemingly driven largely by CMV exposure. In a later analysis, HLA-associated TCR beta chains were found to be more clonally expanded and to have lower generation probabilities than equally common non-associated chains. A few of the identified cytomegalovirus-associated TCR beta chains were confirmed in vitro to be specific for cytomegalovirus antigens. The presence/absence analyses assumed that sequencing depth was roughly uniform across donors, and that assumption may not be true.

Taken from cysteine to phenylalanine, the CDR3 has 12 residues. Only CDR3 DNA remains: 36 bases, in frame from the first base. The germline V end is reduced by 4 bases and the J end by 15 bases; junction bases left unmatched: 6. The germline V gene sets CDR1 to SGHTA and CDR2 to FQGNSA. Library creation used the immunoSEQ multiplex PCR assay. For the multiplex PCR, a mixture combining 60 forward primers for TCR Vbeta segments and 13 reverse primers for TCR Jbeta segments was used. The CDR3 region of rearranged TCR beta genes was amplified from genomic DNA by a multiplex PCR assay. The Illumina HiSeq System was used to sequence the amplified TCR beta libraries as 87-base-pair reads. Under the source paper's analysis protocol: Across the 500 to 750 repertoires, a later analysis counted approximately 83 million unique TCR beta chains, approximately 12 million of which were shared by at least two donors. A nearest-neighbor algorithm error-corrected the raw reads and collapsed the reads into unique sequences, merging closely related sequences to remove PCR and sequencing errors. CDR3 sequences were aligned to IMGT reference sequences to assign V, D and J gene segments. For a sequence to be retained, a match of at least six nucleotides to both a V gene segment and a J gene segment was required. A rearrangement counted as productive if the CDR3 had no stop codons and remained in frame with V and J, and every other rearrangement counted as non-productive. Following IMGT convention, CDR3 was defined as the stretch from the second conserved V-encoded cysteine up to the conserved J-encoded phenylalanine. The earlier analysis of around 640 of the donors excluded sequences that lacked an unambiguous match to a single V gene segment. An earlier analysis of fewer than 750 of the donors classified V segments as functional when productive rearrangements were above 56.7% and as segregating when the standard deviation between donors was above 5%. To diagnose cytomegalovirus status from the catalog of TCR beta chain sequences, a statistical classification framework was built. In a later analysis, TCR nucleotide sequences were compared against IMGT/GENE-DB human TR gene sequences so that V and J genes could be assigned. In a later analysis, CDR3 sequences and most-parsimonious VDJ recombination scenarios were assigned using the TCRdist pipeline. In a later analysis, every TCR beta chain was defined by the combination of its CDR3 amino acid sequence and its V-gene family, and reads without a unique V-gene family were dropped. A later analysis removed over 500 highly shared, low-generation-probability nucleotide sequences to deal with suspected cross-contamination and a sequencing artifact. A later analysis calculated a clonal expansion index for each public chain from normalized within-repertoire ranks of inferred template counts. In a later analysis, generation probabilities were computed using a VDJ recombination model fitted to out-of-frame rearrangements, and the results were checked against IGoR. A later analysis scored TCR-TCR, TCR-HLA and TCR-CMV co-occurrence with hypergeometric tests, applying a repertoire-size bias correction to TCR pairs. False discovery rates were estimated in a later analysis by permuting HLA or CMV assignments 20 times. A later analysis grouped co-occurring TCRs with DBSCAN, adding TCRdist sequence similarity when clustering within HLA-allele-positive subsets. Repertoires with fewer than 30,000 or more than 120,000 public chains were left out of co-occurrence clustering, as were five repertoires with anomalous nucleotide sharing. TCRdb's version of the immuneACCESS table is confined to in-frame rearrangements and falls short of the full clone set. An unresolved V gene accounts for under half of the shortfall where checked; the remainder is of unknown origin. The V and J calls and clone size were taken over from that table, and D and trimming were inferred from the DNA. The sample records about 270,000 clones, roughly 70% of which are singletons. About 2.1% of the sample comes from the top ten.

The cohort consisted of hundreds of healthy bone marrow donors. Cohort members were all nominally healthy when sampled, although unrecorded immune exposures were likely present. The donor was CMV seronegative and belonged to the group of around 400 seronegative cohort members. Each donor provided a peripheral blood sample, and peripheral blood mononuclear cells were used for TCR beta sequencing. The Qiagen DNeasy Blood Extraction Kit was used to extract genomic DNA from the blood cell samples. The sequencing input was PBMCs. This TCR came from a female donor in good health and CMV-seronegative. The rearrangement joined TRBV7-2 to TRBJ2-1; TRBD2 aligns with 10 central bases. The DNA sequence follows: TGTGCCAGCAGCTACAGCGGGAGGGATACGTTCTTC. It codes for CASSYSGRDTFF.